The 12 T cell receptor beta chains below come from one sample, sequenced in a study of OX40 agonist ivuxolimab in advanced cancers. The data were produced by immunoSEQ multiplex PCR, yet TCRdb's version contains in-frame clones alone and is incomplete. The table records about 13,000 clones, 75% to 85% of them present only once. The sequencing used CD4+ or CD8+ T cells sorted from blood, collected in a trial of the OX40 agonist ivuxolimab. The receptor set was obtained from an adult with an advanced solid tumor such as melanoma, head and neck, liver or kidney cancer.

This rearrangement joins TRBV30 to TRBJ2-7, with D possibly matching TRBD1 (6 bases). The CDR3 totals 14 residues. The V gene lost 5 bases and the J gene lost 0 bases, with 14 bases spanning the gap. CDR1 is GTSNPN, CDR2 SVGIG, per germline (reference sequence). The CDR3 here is CAWSVGRGSYEQYF. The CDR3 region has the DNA TGTGCCTGGTCCGTCGGCAGGGGCTCCTACGAGCAGTACTTC.

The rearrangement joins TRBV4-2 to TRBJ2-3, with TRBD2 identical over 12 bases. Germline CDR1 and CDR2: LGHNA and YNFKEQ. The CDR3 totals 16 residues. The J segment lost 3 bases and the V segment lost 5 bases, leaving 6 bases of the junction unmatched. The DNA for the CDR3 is TGTGCCAGCAGCACCCGACTAGCGGGGGTTACAGATACGCAGTATTTT. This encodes CASSTRLAGVTDTQYF.

CDR3 sequence reads: CASSLIGGPQETQYF. The DNA for the CDR3 is TGTGCCAGCAGCTTAATTGGGGGGCCGCAGGAGACCCAGTACTTC. The rearrangement uses TRBV7-3 and TRBJ2-5, with D possibly called TRBD1 or TRBD2 (6 bases each). This CDR3 is 15 amino acids long. V was trimmed by 1 base and J by 5 bases, leaving 14 bases between them. Looked up from germline, CDR1 is SGHTA and CDR2 is FQGTGA.

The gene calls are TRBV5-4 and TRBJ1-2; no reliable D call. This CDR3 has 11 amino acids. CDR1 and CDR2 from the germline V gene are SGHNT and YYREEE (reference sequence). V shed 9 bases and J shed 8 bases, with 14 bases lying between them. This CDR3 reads CATPSLKGYTF. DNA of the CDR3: TGTGCCACCCCTTCCCTCAAGGGCTACACCTTC.

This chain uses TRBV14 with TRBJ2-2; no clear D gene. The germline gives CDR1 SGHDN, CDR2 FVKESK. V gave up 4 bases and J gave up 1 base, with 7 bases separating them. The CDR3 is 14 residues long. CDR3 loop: CASSPSLNTGELFF. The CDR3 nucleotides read TGTGCCAGCAGCCCCTCGTTGAACACCGGGGAGCTGTTTTTT. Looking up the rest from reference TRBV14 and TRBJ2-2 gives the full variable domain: EAGVTQFPSHSVIEKGQTVTLRCDPISGHDNLYWYRRVMGKEIKFLLHFVKESKQDESGMPNNRFLAERTGGTYSTLKVQPAELEDSGVYFCASSPSLNTGELFFGEGSRLTVL.

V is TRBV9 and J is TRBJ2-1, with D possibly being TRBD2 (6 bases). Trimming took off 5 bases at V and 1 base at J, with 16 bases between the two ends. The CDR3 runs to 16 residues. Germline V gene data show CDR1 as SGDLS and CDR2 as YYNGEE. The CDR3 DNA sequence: TGTGCCAGCAGTTCCGATCGACTAGGGTCCTACAATGAGCAGTTCTTC. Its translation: CASSSDRLGSYNEQFF.

The CDR3 nucleotides are TGTGCCAGCAGCGTGGGACGGTGGGACACTGAAGCTTTCTTT. Protein: CASSVGRWDTEAFF. The chain joins TRBV2 to TRBJ1-1, with D possibly matching TRBD1 (5 bases). The V and J ends lost 6 bases and 3 bases respectively, with 14 bases between them. The CDR3 runs to 14 residues. In germline, CDR1 is SNHLY, CDR2 FYNNEI.

The CDR3 nucleotides read TGTGCCAGCAGTTGGCGGAAGTCCTACGAGCAGTACTTC. As protein: CASSWRKSYEQYF. The V gene is TRBV27, the J gene TRBJ2-5; D gene ambiguous. The end of the DNA is better explained by TRBJ2-7, so the J call may be wrong. The CDR3 consists of 13 residues. Germline V gene lookup returns CDR1 MNHEY and CDR2 SMNVEV (reference sequence).

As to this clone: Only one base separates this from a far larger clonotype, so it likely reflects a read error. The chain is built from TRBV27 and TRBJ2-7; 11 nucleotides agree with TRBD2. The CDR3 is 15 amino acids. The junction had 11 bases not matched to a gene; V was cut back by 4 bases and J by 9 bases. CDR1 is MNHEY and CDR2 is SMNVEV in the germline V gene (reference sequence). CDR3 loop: CASSSLASGGLGQYF. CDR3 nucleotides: TGTGCCAGCAGTTCACTGGCTAGCGGGGGGCTCGGGCAGTACTTC.

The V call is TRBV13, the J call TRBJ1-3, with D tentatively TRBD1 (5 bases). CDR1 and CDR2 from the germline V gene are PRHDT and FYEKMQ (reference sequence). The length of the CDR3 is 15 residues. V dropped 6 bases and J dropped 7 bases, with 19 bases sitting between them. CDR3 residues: CASRAGGGALNTIYF. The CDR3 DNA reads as TGTGCCAGCAGGGCCGGTGGAGGGGCGCTGAACACCATATATTTT.

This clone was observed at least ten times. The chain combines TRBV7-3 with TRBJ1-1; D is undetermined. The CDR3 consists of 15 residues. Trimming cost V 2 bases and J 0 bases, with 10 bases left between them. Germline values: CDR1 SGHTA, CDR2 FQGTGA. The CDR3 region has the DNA TGTGCCAGCAGCTTATCGGGCAGCTTGAACACTGAAGCTTTCTTT. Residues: CASSLSGSLNTEAFF.

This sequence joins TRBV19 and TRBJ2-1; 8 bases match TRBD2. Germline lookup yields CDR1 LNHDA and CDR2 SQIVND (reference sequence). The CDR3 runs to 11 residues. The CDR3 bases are TGTGGTAGCGGGGCGTACAATGAGCAGTTCTTC. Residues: CGSGAYNEQFF.